Sequencing of this T cell receptor beta chain was carried out in a study of shared clonotypes between healthy human individuals. Findings and caveats of the study: Clonotype sharing among donors was expected to depend on sequencing depth.

The donors were all Caucasian adults (living in Nashville, Tennessee). This CDR3 spans 17 amino acids. V gave up 6 bases and J gave up 0 bases; unmatched junction bases: 11. Germline V gives CDR1 MDHEN, CDR2 SYDVKM. A note on this clone: The antigen remains undetermined.

The assay used deep level. Spread over ten immunoSEQ deep assay plates, unsorted PBMC DNA underwent sequencing. The assay was immunoSEQ multiplex PCR, and TCRdb's table has in-frame clones only and misses some. Among a few hundred thousand clones listed, about 80% were seen once. V usage is TRBV28 and J usage is TRBJ2-1; TRBD2 aligns across 7 bases. The sequenced sample consisted of PBMCs. The sequence was obtained from a woman aged 35 to 49 in good health. Some clones in this sample may be carry-over from other donors' samples. The CDR3: CASSQSRAGLSYNEQFF. Written as DNA, the CDR3 is TGTGCCAGCAGCCAAAGTAGAGCGGGACTCTCCTACAATGAGCAGTTCTTC.